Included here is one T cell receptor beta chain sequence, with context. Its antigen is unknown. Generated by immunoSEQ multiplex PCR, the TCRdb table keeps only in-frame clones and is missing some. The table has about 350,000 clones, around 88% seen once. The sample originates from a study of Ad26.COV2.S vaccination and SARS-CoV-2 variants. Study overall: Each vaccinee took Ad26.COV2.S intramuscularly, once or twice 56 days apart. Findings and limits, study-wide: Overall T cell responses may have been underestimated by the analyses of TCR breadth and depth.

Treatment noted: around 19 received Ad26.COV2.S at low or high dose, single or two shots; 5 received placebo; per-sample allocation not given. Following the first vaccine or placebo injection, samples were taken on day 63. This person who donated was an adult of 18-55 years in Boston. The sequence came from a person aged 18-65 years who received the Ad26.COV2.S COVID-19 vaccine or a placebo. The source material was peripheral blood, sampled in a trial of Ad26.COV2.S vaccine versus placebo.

CDR3 sequence reads: CASFGGRSSTDTQYF. The CDR3 DNA reads as TGTGCCAGCTTCGGCGGGAGGTCTAGCACAGATACGCAGTATTTT. The chain carries TRBV27 and TRBJ2-3; TRBD2 aligns across 8 bases. V was clipped by 8 bases and J by 0 bases; unmatched bases: 7. CDR1 and CDR2 (germline): MNHEY, SMNVEV (reference sequence). This CDR3 is built from 15 residues.